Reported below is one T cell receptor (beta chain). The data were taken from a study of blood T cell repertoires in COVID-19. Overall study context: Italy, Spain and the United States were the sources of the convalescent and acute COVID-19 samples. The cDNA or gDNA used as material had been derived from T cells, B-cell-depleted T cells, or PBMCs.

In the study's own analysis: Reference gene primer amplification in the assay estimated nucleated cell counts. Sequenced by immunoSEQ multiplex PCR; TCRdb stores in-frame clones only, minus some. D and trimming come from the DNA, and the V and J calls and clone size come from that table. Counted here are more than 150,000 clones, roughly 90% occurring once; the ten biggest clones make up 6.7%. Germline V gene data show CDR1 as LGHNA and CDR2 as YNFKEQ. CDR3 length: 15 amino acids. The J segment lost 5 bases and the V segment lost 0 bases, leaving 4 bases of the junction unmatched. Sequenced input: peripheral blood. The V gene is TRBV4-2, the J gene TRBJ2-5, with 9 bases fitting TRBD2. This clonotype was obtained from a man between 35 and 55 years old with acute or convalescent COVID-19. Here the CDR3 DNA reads TGTGCCAGCAGCCAAGAATGGCGGGGGGGCGAGACCCAGTACTTC. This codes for CASSQEWRGGETQYF.